This T cell receptor beta chain appears in the sequencing data of a study of early T cells in non-severe SARS-CoV-2 infection. Attachment of unique molecular identifiers to individual cDNA molecules was performed. TCRdb reprocessed the 5' RACE reads via MiXCR and lists one record per CDR3 protein. The sample lists under 35,000 distinct CDR3 sequences, approximately 4.2% occurring once. This clonotype was observed at least ten times. This receptor was identified in an adult who was a healthcare worker with PCR-confirmed SARS-CoV-2 infection or an uninfected control (not recorded which). The sequencing input was whole blood.

The CDR3 sequence is CASSLSGDRNYNEQFF. The CDR3 DNA sequence: TGCGCCAGCAGCTTGAGCGGGGACAGAAACTACAATGAGCAGTTCTTC. This chain links TRBV5-1 with TRBJ2-1; perhaps D is TRBD1 or TRBD2 (7 bases each). The germline gives CDR1 SGHRS, CDR2 YFSETQ. The V end was cut by 1 base, the J end by 3 bases, with 14 bases between. The CDR3 loop spans 16 amino acids.